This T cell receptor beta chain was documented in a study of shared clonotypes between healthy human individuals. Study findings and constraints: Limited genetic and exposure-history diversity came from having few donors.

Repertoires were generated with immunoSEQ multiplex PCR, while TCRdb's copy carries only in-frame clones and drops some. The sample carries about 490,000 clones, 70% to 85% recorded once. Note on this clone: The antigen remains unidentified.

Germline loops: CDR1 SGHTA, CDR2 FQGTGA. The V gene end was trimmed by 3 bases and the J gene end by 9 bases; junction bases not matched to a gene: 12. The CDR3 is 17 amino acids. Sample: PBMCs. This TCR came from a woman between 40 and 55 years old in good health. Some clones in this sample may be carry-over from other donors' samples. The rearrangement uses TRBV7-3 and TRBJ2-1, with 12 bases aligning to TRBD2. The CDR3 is CASSFAPQTSGRAEQFF. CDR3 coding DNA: TGTGCCAGCAGCTTCGCCCCCCAGACTAGCGGGAGAGCTGAGCAGTTCTTC.